This T cell receptor (beta chain) was observed in a study of T cell responses to AZD1222 COVID-19 vaccine. General study findings and limits: Spike-specific TCR breadth and depth both grew after two AZD1222 doses. Variant regions that are unmutated are reportedly the target of nearly half of spike-specific TCRs.

Libraries were prepared by immunoSEQ multiplex PCR; TCRdb keeps only in-frame clonotypes and omits some of them. Of under 200,000 clones in the sample, around 92% are singletons; the top ten hold 1% to 1.5%. Germline V gene lookup returns CDR1 MDHEN and CDR2 SYDVKM. The CDR3 has 14 amino acids. With 10 bases clipped from V and 6 bases from J, the junction kept 12 bases outside the gene matches. As concerns this clone: Antigen unknown.

This clonotype was obtained from an adult who received the AZD1222 COVID-19 vaccine. The rearrangement joins TRBV28 to TRBJ1-5; 7 nucleotides line up with TRBD1. The specimen was peripheral blood, collected 28 days after the second AZD1222 dose. The CDR3 coding sequence is TGTGCCACTCTCCTTAAACAGGGGAGTCAGCCCCAGCATTTT. This encodes CATLLKQGSQPQHF.